This TCR beta chain came from a study of cytomegalovirus exposure and HLA in healthy donors. As to this clone: No antigen is known for it.

Using immunoSEQ multiplex PCR, the repertoire was profiled, and TCRdb retains in-frame clones only, with some absent. The data hold 80,000 to 95,000 clones, with about 93% observed a single time. General study findings and limits: There were three CMV-associated chains whose specificity for CMV antigens was confirmed in vitro. There were 150 to 200 TCR beta chains listed as cytomegalovirus-associated. Reported performance of the classifier showed diagnosis of cytomegalovirus status with high specificity and sensitivity. TCR sequences were mostly rare, though some public TCRs occurred in many donors.

Source material: PBMCs. The sequence derives from a woman aged 25 to 39 in good health and CMV-seropositive.

CDR3 protein: CATSRGGPNESQHF. CDR3 nucleotides: TGTGCCACCAGCAGAGGAGGCCCGAATGAGTCCCAGCATTTT. The chain links TRBV15 to TRBJ1-5, with D hard to call. This CDR3 has 14 residues. Germline values: CDR1 LNHNV, CDR2 YYDKDF (reference sequence). V was shortened by 1 base and J by 11 bases, with 15 bases between the two germline ends.